The rows below give T cell receptor beta chains drawn from one sample of a study of cytomegalovirus exposure and HLA in healthy donors. The method was immunoSEQ multiplex PCR; TCRdb's version includes in-frame clones alone and lacks a portion of them. The repertoire holds 130,000 or so clones, with around four fifths as singletons. The sequencing input was PBMCs. All receptors derive from a middle-aged man in good health and CMV-seronegative. Both conserved end residues are part of each CDR3. The D gene is left open where the match is weak. Clone sizes are given selectively: once, few, many, or a class where the clone is expanded.

cdr3_aa cdr3_nt clone_size j_call v_call d_call
CASSLTGGYEQYF TGTGCCAGCAGTTTAACAGGGGGGTACGAGCAGTACTTC NA TRBJ2-7 TRBV27 TRBD1
CAHSGGRGTDTQYF TGTGCCCATAGCGGCGGACGGGGCACAGATACGCAGTATTTT NA TRBJ2-3 TRBV7-9 NA
CASSLGQGYETQYF TGTGCCAGCAGCTTGGGACAGGGGTACGAGACCCAGTACTTC NA TRBJ2-5 TRBV5-5 TRBD1
CASNQDMNTEAFF TGTGCCAGCAACCAGGACATGAACACTGAAGCTTTCTTT NA TRBJ1-1 TRBV2 NA
CATSNGLAGGPYEQYF TGTGCCACCAGCAACGGACTAGCGGGGGGGCCTTACGAGCAGTACTTC few TRBJ2-7 TRBV15 TRBD2
CASSLRGGSYNSPLHF TGTGCCAGCAGTTTACGAGGGGGCTCCTATAATTCACCCCTCCACTTT NA TRBJ1-6 TRBV27 NA
CAISGTGAYNEQFF TGTGCCATCAGCGGGACAGGGGCCTACAATGAGCAGTTCTTC NA TRBJ2-1 TRBV10-3 TRBD1
CASSLAPGQLYYGYTF TGCGCCAGCAGCTTGGCCCCCGGACAGCTTTACTATGGCTACACCTTC NA TRBJ1-2 TRBV5-1 NA
CASGELVANEQFF TGCGCCAGCGGGGAACTAGTAGCCAATGAGCAGTTCTTC NA TRBJ2-1 TRBV4-3 NA
CASSSAHREVAYEQYF TGTGCCAGCAGTTCAGCCCACAGGGAAGTCGCCTACGAGCAGTACTTC once TRBJ2-7 TRBV6-5 NA
CASRQGVWETQYF TGTGCCAGTCGACAGGGAGTGTGGGAGACCCAGTACTTC NA TRBJ2-5 TRBV5-8 TRBD1
CASSLAQGANEKLFF TGTGCCAGCAGTCTGGCTCAGGGGGCTAATGAAAAACTGTTTTTT NA TRBJ1-4 TRBV28 TRBD1
CASSPPPPSGGQETQYF TGTGCCAGCAGCCCCCCCCCGCCTAGCGGGGGCCAAGAGACCCAGTACTTC NA TRBJ2-5 TRBV9 TRBD2